The sequence of this TCR beta chain was determined in a study of T cell responses to AZD1222 COVID-19 vaccine. Profiled with immunoSEQ multiplex PCR; TCRdb holds only in-frame clones, not every one. Of roughly 100,000 clones listed, 82% are singletons. To note about this clone: Its antigen is still unknown.

The V gene's germline CDR1 is LNHDA and CDR2 SQIVND (reference sequence). The V and J ends lost 0 bases and 8 bases, in that order; junction bases with no gene match: 12. The CDR3 runs 16 residues. Study outcomes and limitations: Repertoires were collected only later (after the peak T cell response had occurred). Most donors were white British, females outnumbered males, and clonal diversity was possibly underestimated. It was only a handful of AZD1222 recipients who were seropositive at baseline. As reported, nearly half of all spike-specific TCRs target variant regions that are unmutated.

The chain combines TRBV19 with TRBJ1-2, with TRBD1 identical over 7 bases. This material consisted of peripheral blood, taken on day 0 of AZD1222 vaccination. The TCR comes from an adult in good health. As DNA, the CDR3 is TGTGCCAGTAGTATAGATCTGAACAGGGGACGAGGAGGCTACACCTTC. Protein sequence: CASSIDLNRGRGGYTF.